This T cell receptor (beta chain) originates from a study of T-cell memory formation after mild COVID-19. Study-wide context: Largely, the TCR clusters proved donor specific. Broader study findings: Clones contracting day 15 to 85 were balanced CD4/CD8; later expanders leaned CD4+. Contracting clones localized mainly to CM and EM when CD4+ and mainly to EMRA when CD8+.

V trimming: 5 bases; J trimming: 0 bases; junction bases outside the gene matches: 12. This CDR3 is built from 18 residues. Per the germline V gene, CDR1 is KGHDR and CDR2 is SFDVKD. TCRdb re-called the 5' RACE reads with MiXCR, one entry per CDR3 protein. This table holds roughly 14,000 distinct CDR3 sequences, around a fifth found once. This clonotype came up a few times. Its matching antigen is unknown. This receptor was taken from a man aged 18 to 29 who had mild COVID-19 (a few samples of this study predate the infection). Cell type and time point are not known. Sequenced: PBMCs or a T cell subset sorted from them (not recorded which). The genes are TRBV24-1 and TRBJ2-3; TRBD2 agrees at 8 bases. CDR3 loop: CATSGGASGCTSTDTQYF. The CDR3 bases are TGTGCCACCAGTGGGGGGGCTAGCGGGTGTACTAGCACAGATACGCAGTATTTT.